This T cell receptor (beta chain) originates from a study of cytomegalovirus exposure and HLA in healthy donors. Each donor was nominally healthy when sampled (though unrecorded immune exposures were likely). This CDR3 has 13 residues. V lost 8 bases and J lost 7, with 14 bases in between. Germline V lookup: CDR1 SNHLY, CDR2 FYNNEI. PCR used 60 Vbeta primers and 13 Jbeta primers. Under the authors' procedure: An analysis that came later counted roughly 87 million unique TCR beta chains, roughly 11 million shared. Only in-frame clones appear in the TCRdb table, and some are missing; sequencing was by immunoSEQ multiplex PCR. That table furnishes V, J and clone size, whereas the DNA furnished D and trimming. The sample carries some 130,000 clones, approximately 80% recorded once. Findings and caveats of the study: The authors excluded some V segments, including TRBV6-2 and TRBV6-3, as indistinguishable. Solely CMV serostatus was available to characterize immune exposure.

About this clone: The antigen is undetermined.

The chain carries TRBV2 and TRBJ2-2; D possibly corresponds to TRBD2 (5 bases). The sample was PBMCs. This TCR derives from a man aged 25-45 years in good health and CMV-seronegative. Here the CDR3 reads CASLEGASGELFF. DNA of the CDR3: TGTGCCAGCTTAGAGGGAGCGAGCGGGGAGCTGTTTTTT.